This TCR beta chain is drawn from a study of blood T cell repertoires in COVID-19. Across the whole study: The samples span acute and convalescent COVID-19 from the United States, Italy and Spain. T cells, B-cell-depleted T cells, or PBMCs provided the cDNA or gDNA that served as material.

Per the original data handling: The authors estimated nucleated cell counts from reference gene primer amplification. The assay was immunoSEQ multiplex PCR, and TCRdb's table has in-frame clones only and misses some. Clonal size and the V and J genes are those of that table, whereas D and trimming came from the DNA. There are 120,000 to 150,000 clones in the sample; roughly three quarters occur only once, and 3.5% to 4.5% lies in the top ten. The CDR3 length is 14 residues. Germline assignment: CDR1 SGHRS and CDR2 YFSETQ. Unmatched junction bases numbered 6, after V lost 0 bases and J lost 7 bases. V is TRBV5-1 and J is TRBJ2-7; 8 bases are shared with TRBD2. This sequence originates from a man aged 60 to 75 with acute or convalescent COVID-19. The sample was peripheral blood. The CDR3 sequence: CASSLGAGAGEQYF. The CDR3 coding sequence is TGCGCCAGCAGCTTGGGAGCGGGAGCGGGGGAGCAGTACTTC.